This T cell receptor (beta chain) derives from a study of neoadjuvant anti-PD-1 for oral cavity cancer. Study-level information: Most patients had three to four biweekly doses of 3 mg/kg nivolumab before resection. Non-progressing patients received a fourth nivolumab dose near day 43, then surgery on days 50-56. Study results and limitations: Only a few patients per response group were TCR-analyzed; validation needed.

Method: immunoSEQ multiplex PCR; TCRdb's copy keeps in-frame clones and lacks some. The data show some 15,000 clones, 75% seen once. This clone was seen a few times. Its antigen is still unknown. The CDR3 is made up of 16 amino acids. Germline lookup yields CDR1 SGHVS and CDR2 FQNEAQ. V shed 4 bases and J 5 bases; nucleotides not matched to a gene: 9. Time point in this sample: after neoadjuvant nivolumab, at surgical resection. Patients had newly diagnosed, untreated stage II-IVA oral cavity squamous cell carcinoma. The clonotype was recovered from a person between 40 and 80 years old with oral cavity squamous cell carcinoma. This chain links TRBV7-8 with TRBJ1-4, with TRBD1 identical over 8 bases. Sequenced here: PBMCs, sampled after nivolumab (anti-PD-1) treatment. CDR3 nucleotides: TGTGCCAGCAGCTCTAGGTTACAGGGGGGCAATGAAAAACTGTTTTTT. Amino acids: CASSSRLQGGNEKLFF.